This T cell receptor beta chain was identified during a study of early stage breast cancer tumors. Whole-study results and caveats: Unsorted bulk genomic DNA sequencing lacked pairing and functional marker data.

Sequencing used immunoSEQ multiplex PCR; TCRdb keeps in-frame clones, though not all of them. This table holds more than 65,000 clones, approximately 80% found once. This clone was counted only a few times. Its antigen is not identified. Trimming cost V 5 bases and J 1 base; bases outside gene matches: 5. CDR1 is SGHAT and CDR2 is FQNNGV in the germline V gene. This CDR3 spans 15 amino acids. This receptor was identified in a person aged 40-50 years with breast cancer. This chain links TRBV11-2 with TRBJ2-4; TRBD1 matches 7 bases. The sequencing sample was made of blood. CDR3: CASSPRGLAKNIQYF. The CDR3 nucleotides read TGTGCCAGCAGCCCTAGGGGGCTTGCCAAAAACATTCAGTACTTC.